This TCR beta chain was observed in a study of CD8 T cells in Susac syndrome. Overall study results and limits: The authors acknowledged that their TCR sequencing and HLA analysis involved a relatively small number of individuals.

The multiple sclerosis controls consisted of treatment-naive patients with relapsing-remitting disease, either stable or active. The CD8+ and CD4+ T cells were negatively isolated, with the TEMRA cells enriched by FACS. Trimming took 7 bases from V and 6 from J, leaving 19 bases between them. This CDR3 is built from 14 residues. The RNA, about 0.5 to 1 ug, was put through reverse transcription using random hexamers. TCRdb redid the calling of the immunoSEQ multiplex PCR reads with MiXCR, one entry per CDR3 protein. The profile shows some 450,000 distinct CDR3 sequences, more than 80% of them singletons. Concerning this clonotype itself: Its specificity is unknown.

The clonotype comes from a human donor with multiple sclerosis. This chain joins TRBV12-3 or TRBV12-4 and TRBJ2-7; D may be TRBD1 or TRBD2 (6 bases each). Input material: CD8+ T cells from PBMCs. CDR3 in DNA: TGTGCCAGCAATGTGGGGGGCCGAGCTTTCGAGCAGTACTTC. It is translated as CASNVGGRAFEQYF.